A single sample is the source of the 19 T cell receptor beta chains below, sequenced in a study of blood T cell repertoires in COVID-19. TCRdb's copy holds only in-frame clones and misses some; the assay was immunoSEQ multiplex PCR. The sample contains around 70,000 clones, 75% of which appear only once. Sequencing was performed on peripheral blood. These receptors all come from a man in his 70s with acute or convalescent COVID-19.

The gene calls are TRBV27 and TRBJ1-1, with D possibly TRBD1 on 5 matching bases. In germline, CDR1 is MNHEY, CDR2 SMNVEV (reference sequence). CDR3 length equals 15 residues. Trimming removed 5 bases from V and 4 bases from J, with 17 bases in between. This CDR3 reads CASSPRPARGTEAFF. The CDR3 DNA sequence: TGTGCCAGCAGTCCCCGCCCAGCTAGGGGCACTGAAGCTTTCTTT.

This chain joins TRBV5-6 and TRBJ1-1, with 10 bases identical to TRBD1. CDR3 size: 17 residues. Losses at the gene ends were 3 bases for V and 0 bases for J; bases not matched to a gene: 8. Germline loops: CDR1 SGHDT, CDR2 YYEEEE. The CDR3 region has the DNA TGTGCCAGCAGCTCCTTGACAGGGGGCGGTCTGAACACTGAAGCTTTCTTT. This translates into CASSSLTGGGLNTEAFF.

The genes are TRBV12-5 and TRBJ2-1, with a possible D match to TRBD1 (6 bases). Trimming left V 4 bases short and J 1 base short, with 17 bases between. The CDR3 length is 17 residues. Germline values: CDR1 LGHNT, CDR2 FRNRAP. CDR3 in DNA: TGTGCTAGTGGTTCCTCCCCCCGGACAGCATCCTACAATGAGCAGTTCTTC. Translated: CASGSSPRTASYNEQFF.

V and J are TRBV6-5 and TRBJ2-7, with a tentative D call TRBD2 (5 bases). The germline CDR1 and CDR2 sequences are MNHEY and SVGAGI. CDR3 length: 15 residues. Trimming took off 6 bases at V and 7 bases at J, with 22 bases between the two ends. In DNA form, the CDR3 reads TGTGCCAGCAGCTACGACGGCAGGCTCGGGGATGAGCAGTACTTC. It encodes CASSYDGRLGDEQYF.

CDR3 in amino acids: CATSRDPNQPQHF. The CDR3 coding sequence is TGTGCCACCAGCAGAGACCCTAATCAGCCCCAGCATTTT. This chain links TRBV15 with TRBJ1-5; unclear D gene. Trimming stripped 0 bases from V and 4 bases from J, with 4 bases between. This CDR3 has 13 residues. Germline V gene data show CDR1 as LNHNV and CDR2 as YYDKDF (reference sequence).

CDR3 residues: CASSLAGAGGNIQYF. In DNA form, the CDR3 reads TGCGCCAGCAGCTTGGCCGGGGCAGGGGGAAACATTCAGTACTTC. The rearrangement joins TRBV5-1 to TRBJ2-4, with 7 bases fitting TRBD1. The CDR3 loop spans 15 amino acids. Germline V gene lookup returns CDR1 SGHRS and CDR2 YFSETQ. The trim removed 0 bases at V and 6 bases at J, leaving 6 bases unmatched.

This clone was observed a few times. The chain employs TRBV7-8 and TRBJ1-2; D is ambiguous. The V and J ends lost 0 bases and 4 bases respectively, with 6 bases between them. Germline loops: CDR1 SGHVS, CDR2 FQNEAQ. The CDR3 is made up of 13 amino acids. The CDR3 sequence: CASSLANSYGYTF. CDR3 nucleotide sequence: TGTGCCAGCAGCTTAGCGAACAGCTATGGCTACACCTTC.

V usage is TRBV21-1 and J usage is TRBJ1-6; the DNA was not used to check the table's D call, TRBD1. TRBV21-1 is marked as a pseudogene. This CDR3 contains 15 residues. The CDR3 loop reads CASSKGGGGNSPLHF. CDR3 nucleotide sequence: TGTGCCAGCAGCAAAGGTGGAGGGGGCAACTCACCCCTCCACTTT.

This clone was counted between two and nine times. DNA of the CDR3: TGCAGCGTTGAAGTGGGGGCGGGAGGGTGGAATGAGCAGTTCTTC. Protein: CSVEVGAGGWNEQFF. The chain couples TRBV29-1 to TRBJ2-1; the match to TRBD2 covers 9 bases. This CDR3 comprises 15 residues. Germline assignment: CDR1 SQVTM and CDR2 ANQGSEA. Germline trimming cut 1 base from V and 7 bases from J; bases unmatched to any gene: 8.

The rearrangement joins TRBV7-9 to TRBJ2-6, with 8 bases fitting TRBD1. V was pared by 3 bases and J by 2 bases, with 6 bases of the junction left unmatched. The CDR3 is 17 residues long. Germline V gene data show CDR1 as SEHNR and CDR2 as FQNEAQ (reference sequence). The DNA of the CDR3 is TGTGCCAGCAGCTTCCGGACAGGGCGGGCTGGGGCCAACGTCCTGACTTTC. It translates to CASSFRTGRAGANVLTF.

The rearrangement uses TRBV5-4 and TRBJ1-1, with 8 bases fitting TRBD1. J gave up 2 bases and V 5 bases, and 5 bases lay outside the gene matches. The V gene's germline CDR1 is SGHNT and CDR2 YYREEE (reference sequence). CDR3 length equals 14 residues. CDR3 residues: CASSSDRANTEAFF. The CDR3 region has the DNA TGTGCCAGCAGTTCGGACAGGGCTAACACTGAAGCTTTCTTT.

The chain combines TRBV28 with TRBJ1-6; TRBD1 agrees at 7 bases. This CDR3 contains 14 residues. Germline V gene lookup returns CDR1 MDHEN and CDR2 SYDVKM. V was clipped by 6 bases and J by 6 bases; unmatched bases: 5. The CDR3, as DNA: TGTGCCAGCAGGCAGGGGGGCTCTAATTCACCCCTCCACTTT. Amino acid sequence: CASRQGGSNSPLHF.

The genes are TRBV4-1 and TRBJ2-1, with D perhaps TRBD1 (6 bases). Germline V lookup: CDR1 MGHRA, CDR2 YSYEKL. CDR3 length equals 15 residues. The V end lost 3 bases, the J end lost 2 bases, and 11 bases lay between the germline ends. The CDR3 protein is CASSHPTGTYNEQFF. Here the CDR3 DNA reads TGCGCCAGCAGCCACCCGACAGGTACCTACAATGAGCAGTTCTTC.

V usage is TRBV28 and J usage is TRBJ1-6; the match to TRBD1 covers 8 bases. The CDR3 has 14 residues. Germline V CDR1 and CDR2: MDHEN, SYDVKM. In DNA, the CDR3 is TGTGTCTCCAGGGGGCCCCCCTATAATTCACCCCTCCACTTT. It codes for CVSRGPPYNSPLHF.

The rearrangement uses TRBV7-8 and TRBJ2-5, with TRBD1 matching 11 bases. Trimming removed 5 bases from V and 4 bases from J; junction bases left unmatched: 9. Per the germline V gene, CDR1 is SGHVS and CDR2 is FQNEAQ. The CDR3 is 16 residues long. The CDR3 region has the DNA TGTGCCAGCAGCGCCCGGGACAGGGGGATCGGAGAGACCCAGTACTTC. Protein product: CASSARDRGIGETQYF.

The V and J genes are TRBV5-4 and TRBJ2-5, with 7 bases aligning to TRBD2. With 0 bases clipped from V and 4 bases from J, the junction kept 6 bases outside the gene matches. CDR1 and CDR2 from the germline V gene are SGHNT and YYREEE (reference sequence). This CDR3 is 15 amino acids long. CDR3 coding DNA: TGTGCCAGCAGCTTGGCGGCAGGGAGGGTAGAGACCCAGTACTTC. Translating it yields CASSLAAGRVETQYF.

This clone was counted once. CDR3 sequence: CASNPEDRGRQPQHF. CDR3 DNA sequence: TGTGCCAGCAATCCGGAGGACAGGGGTAGGCAGCCCCAGCATTTT. This sequence joins TRBV21-1 and TRBJ1-5; the DNA was not compared with TRBD1, the D call given in the table. TRBV21-1 is described as a pseudogene. The CDR3 contains 15 residues.

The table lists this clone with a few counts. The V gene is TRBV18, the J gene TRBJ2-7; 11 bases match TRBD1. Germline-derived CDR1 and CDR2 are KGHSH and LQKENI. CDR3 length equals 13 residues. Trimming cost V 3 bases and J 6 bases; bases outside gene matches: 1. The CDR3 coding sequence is TGTGCCAGCTCACCTGGGACAGGGGGCGAGCAGTACTTC. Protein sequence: CASSPGTGGEQYF.

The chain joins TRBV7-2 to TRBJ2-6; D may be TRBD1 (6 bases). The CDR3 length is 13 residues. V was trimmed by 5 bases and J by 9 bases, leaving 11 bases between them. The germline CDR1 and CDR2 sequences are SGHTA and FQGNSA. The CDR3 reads CASSVWTDNVLTF. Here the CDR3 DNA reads TGTGCCAGCAGCGTATGGACAGACAACGTCCTGACTTTC. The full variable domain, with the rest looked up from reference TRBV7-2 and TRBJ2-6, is GAGVSQSPSNKVTEKGKDVELRCDPISGHTALYWYRQSLGQGLEFLIYFQGNSAPDKSGLPSDRFSAERTGGSVSTLTIQRTQQEDSAVYLCASSVWTDNVLTFGAGSRLTVL.